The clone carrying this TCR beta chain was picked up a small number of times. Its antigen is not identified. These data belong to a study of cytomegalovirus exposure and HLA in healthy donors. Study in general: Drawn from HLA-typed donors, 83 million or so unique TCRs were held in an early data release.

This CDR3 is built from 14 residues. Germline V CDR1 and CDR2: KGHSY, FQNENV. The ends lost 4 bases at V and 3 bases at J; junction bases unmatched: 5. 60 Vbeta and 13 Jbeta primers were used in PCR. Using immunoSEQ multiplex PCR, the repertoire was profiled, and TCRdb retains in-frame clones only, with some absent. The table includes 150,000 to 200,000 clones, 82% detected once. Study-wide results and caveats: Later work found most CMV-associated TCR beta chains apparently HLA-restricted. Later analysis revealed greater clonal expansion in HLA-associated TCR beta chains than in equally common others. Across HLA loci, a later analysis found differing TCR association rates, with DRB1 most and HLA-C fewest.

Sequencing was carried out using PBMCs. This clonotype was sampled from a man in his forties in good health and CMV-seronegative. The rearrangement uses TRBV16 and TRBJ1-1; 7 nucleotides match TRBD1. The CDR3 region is CASSLEGADTEAFF. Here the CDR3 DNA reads TGTGCCAGCAGCCTAGAGGGGGCAGACACTGAAGCTTTCTTT. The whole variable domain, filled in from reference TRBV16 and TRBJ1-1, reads GEEVAQTPKHLVRGEGQKAKLYCAPIKGHSYVFWYQQVLKNEFKFLISFQNENVFDETGMPKERFSAKCLPNSPCSLEIQATKLEDSAVYFCASSLEGADTEAFFGQGTRLTVV.